The source of this TCR beta chain is a study of blood T cell repertoires in COVID-19. Study-wide context: Donors in the United States, Italy and Spain gave samples during acute or convalescent COVID-19.

Germline loops: CDR1 MDHEN, CDR2 SYDVKM. This CDR3 spans 17 amino acids. V trimming: 3 bases; J trimming: 6 bases; junction bases outside the gene matches: 11. How the authors handled the data: Scientists estimated how many nucleated cells there were by amplifying reference gene primers. Libraries were prepared by immunoSEQ multiplex PCR; TCRdb keeps only in-frame clonotypes and omits some of them. The V and J calls and clone size are taken from that table; D and trimming were inferred from the DNA. The sample lists hundreds of thousands of clones, around 92% seen once, with more than 0.95% in the top ten.

Sequencing was done on a sample of peripheral blood. The rearrangement links TRBV28 to TRBJ2-7, with TRBD2 matching over 13 bases. This clonotype was sampled from a man aged 40-49 years with acute or convalescent COVID-19. CDR3 amino acids: CASSFLTSRTSGGEQYF. CDR3 bases: TGTGCCAGCAGTTTTCTCACCTCCCGGACTAGCGGGGGCGAGCAGTACTTC.